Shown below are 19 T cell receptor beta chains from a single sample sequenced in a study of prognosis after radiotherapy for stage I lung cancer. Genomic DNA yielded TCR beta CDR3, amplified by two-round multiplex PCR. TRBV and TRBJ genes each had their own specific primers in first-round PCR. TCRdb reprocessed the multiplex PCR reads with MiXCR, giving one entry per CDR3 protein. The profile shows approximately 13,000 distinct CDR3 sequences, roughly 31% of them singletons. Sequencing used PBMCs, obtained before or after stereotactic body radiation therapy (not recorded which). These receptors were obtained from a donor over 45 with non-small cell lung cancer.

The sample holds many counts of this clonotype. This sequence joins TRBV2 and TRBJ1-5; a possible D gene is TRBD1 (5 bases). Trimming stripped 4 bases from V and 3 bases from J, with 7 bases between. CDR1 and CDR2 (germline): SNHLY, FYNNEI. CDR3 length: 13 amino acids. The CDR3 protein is CASSGQYNQPQHF. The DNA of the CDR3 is TGTGCCAGCAGTGGACAGTACAATCAGCCCCAGCATTTT.

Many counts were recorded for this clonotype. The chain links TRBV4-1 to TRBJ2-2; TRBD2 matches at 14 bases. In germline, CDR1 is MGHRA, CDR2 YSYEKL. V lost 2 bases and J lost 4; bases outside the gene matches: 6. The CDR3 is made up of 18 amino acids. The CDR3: CASSQRLAGGRGTGELFF. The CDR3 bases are TGCGCCAGCAGCCAACGACTAGCGGGAGGGCGGGGCACCGGGGAGCTGTTTTTT.

In DNA, the CDR3 is TGTGCCAGCAGGCCCGGTACTAGCGTGAGTCAGGGCTACGAGCAGTACTTC. It is translated as CASRPGTSVSQGYEQYF. The chain couples TRBV7-6 to TRBJ2-7, with 7 bases fitting TRBD2. CDR1 SGHVS and CDR2 FNYEAQ come from the germline V gene. This CDR3 is built from 17 residues. With 6 bases clipped from V and 3 bases from J, the junction kept 17 bases outside the gene matches.

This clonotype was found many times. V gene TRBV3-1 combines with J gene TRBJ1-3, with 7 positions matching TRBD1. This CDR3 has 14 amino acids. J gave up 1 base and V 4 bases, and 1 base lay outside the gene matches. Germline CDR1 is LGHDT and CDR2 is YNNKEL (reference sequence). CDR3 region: CASSPTGSGNTIYF. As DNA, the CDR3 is TGTGCCAGCAGCCCGACAGGGTCTGGAAACACCATATATTTT. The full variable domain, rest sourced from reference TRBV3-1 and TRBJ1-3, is DTAVSQTPKYLVTQMGNDKSIKCEQNLGHDTMYWYKQDSKKFLKIMFSYNNKELIINETVPNRFSPKSPDKAHLNLHINSLELGDSAVYFCASSPTGSGNTIYFGEGSWLTVV.

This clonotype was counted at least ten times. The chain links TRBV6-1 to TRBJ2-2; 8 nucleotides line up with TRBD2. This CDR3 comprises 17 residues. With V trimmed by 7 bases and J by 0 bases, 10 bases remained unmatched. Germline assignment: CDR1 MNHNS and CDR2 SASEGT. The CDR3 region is CASNPLGTSTNTGELFF. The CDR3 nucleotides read TGTGCCAGCAACCCCCTTGGGACTAGTACGAACACCGGGGAGCTGTTTTTT.

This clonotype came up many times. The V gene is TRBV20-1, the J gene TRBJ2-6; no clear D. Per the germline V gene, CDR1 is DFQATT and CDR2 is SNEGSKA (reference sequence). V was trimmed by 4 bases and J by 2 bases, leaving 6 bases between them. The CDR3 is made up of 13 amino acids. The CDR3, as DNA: TGCAGTGCTATTAACACTGGGGCCAACGTCCTGACTTTC. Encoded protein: CSAINTGANVLTF.

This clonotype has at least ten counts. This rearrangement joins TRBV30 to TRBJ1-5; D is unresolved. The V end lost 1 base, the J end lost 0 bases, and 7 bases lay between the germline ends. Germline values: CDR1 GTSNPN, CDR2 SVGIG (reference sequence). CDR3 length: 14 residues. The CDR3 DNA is TGTGCCTGGAGTGCGACATATAGCAATCAGCCCCAGCATTTT. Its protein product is CAWSATYSNQPQHF. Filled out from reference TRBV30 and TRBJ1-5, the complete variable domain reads SQTIHQWPATLVQPVGSPLSLECTVEGTSNPNLYWYRQAAGRGLQLLFYSVGIGQISSEVPQNLSASRPQDRQFILSSKKLLLSDSGFYLCAWSATYSNQPQHFGDGTRLSIL.

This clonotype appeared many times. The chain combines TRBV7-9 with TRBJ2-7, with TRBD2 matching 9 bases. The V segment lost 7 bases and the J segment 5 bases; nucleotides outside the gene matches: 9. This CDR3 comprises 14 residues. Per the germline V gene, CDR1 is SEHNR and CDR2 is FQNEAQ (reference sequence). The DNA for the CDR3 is TGTGCCAGCAATGTAGCGGGAGTGTCAAACGAGCAGTACTTC. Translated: CASNVAGVSNEQYF.

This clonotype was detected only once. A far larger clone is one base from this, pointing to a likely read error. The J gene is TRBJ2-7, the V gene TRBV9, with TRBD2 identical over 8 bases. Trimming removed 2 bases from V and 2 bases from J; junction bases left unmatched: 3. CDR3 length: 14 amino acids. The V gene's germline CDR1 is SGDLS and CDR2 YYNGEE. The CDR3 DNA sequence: TGTGCCAGCAGCGTTAGCGGGGCTACCTACGAGCAGTACTTC. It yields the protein CASSVSGATYEQYF.

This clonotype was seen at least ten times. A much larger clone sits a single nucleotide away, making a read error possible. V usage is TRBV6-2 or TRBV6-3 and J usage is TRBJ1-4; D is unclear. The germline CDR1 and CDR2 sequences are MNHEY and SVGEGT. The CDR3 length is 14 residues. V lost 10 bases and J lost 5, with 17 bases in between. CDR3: CAIRPLHGNEKLFF. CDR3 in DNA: TGTGCCATCAGGCCCCTTCATGGAAATGAAAAACTGTTTTTT.

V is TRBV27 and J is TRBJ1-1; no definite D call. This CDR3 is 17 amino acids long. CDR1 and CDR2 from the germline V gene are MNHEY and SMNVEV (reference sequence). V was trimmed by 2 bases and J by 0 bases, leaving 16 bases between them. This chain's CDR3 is CASSLDLVRILNTEAFF. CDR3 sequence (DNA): TGTGCCAGCAGTTTAGACCTGGTCCGCATATTGAACACTGAAGCTTTCTTT.

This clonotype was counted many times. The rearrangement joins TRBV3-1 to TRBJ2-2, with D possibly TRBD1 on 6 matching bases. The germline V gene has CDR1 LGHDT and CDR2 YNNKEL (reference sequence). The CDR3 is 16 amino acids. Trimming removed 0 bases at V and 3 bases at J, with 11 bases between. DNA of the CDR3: TGTGCCAGCAGCCAAGATCCCCGGACAGACACCGGGGAGCTGTTTTTT. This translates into CASSQDPRTDTGELFF. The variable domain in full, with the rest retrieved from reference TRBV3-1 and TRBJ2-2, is DTAVSQTPKYLVTQMGNDKSIKCEQNLGHDTMYWYKQDSKKFLKIMFSYNNKELIINETVPNRFSPKSPDKAHLNLHINSLELGDSAVYFCASSQDPRTDTGELFFGEGSRLTVL.

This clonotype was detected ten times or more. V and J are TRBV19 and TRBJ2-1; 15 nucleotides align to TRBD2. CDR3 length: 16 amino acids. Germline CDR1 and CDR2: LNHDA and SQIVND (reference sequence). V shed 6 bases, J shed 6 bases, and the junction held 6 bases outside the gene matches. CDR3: CASRGLAGGGGNEQFF. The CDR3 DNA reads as TGTGCCAGTAGGGGACTAGCGGGAGGTGGGGGCAATGAGCAGTTCTTC.

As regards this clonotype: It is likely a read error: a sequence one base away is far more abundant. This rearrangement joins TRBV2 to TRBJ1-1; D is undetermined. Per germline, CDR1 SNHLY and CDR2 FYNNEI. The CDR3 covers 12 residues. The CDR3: CASSLSGGEALF. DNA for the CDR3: TGTGCCAGCAGTTTATCGGGCGGCGAAGCTTTGTTT.

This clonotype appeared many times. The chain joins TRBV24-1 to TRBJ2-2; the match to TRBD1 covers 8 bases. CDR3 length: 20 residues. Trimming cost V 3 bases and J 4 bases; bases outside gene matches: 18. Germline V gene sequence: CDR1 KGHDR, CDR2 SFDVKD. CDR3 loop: CATSDHPGTGFFGGTGELFF. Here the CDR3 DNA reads TGTGCCACCAGTGATCACCCAGGGACAGGATTTTTTGGTGGCACCGGGGAGCTGTTTTTT.

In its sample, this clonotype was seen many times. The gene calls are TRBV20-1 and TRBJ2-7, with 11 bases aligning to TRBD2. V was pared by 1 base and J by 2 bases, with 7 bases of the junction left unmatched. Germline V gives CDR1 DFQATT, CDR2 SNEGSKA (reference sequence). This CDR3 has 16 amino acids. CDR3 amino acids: CSARVTGTSGTYEQYF. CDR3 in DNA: TGCAGTGCTAGAGTAACCGGGACTAGCGGCACCTACGAGCAGTACTTC.

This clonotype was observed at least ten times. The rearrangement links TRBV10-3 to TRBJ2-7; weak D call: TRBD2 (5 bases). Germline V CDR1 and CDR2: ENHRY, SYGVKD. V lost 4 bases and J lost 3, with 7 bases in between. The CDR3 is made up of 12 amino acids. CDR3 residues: CAISAGDYEQYF. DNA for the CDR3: TGTGCCATCAGTGCCGGGGACTACGAGCAGTACTTC.

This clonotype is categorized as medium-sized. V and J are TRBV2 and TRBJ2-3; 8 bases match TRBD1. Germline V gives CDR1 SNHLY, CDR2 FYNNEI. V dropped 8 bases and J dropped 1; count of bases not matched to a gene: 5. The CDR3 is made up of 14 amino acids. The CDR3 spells CASSTGVGTDTQYF. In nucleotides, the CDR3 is TGTGCCAGCTCGACAGGGGTGGGCACAGATACGCAGTATTTT.

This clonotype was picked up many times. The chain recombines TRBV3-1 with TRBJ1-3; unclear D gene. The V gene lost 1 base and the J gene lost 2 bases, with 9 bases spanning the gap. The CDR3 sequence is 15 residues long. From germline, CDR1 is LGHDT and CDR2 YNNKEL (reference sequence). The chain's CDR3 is CASSQVLGTGNTIYF. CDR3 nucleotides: TGTGCCAGCAGCCAAGTTTTGGGGACTGGAAACACCATATATTTT.